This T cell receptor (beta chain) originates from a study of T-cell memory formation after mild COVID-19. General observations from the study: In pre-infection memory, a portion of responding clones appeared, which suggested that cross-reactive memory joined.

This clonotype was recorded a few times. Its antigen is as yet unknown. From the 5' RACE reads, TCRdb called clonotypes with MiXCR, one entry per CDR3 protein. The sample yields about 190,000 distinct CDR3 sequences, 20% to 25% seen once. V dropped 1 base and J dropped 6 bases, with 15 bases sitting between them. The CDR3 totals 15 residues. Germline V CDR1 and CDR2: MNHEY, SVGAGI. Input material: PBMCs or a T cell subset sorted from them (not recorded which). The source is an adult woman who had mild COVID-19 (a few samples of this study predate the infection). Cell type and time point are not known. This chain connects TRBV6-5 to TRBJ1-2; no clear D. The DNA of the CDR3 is TGTGCCAGCAGTTACTTGGGCCCCGGTACGGATGGCTACACCTTC. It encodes CASSYLGPGTDGYTF.